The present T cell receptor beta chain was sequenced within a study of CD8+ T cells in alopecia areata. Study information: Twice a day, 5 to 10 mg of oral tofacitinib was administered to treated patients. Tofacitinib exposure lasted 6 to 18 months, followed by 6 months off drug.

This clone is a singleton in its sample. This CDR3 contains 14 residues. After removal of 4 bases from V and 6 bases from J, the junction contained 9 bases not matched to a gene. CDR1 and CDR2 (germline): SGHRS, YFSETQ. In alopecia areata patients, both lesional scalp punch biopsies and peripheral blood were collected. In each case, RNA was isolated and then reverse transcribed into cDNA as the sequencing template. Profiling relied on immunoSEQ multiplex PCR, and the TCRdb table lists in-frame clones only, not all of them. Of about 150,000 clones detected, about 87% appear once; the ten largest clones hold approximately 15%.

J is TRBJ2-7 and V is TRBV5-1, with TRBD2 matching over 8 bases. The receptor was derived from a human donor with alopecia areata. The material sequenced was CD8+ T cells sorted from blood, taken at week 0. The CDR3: CASSGGGTSGEQYF. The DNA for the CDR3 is TGCGCCAGCAGCGGCGGAGGGACTAGTGGCGAGCAGTACTTC.